This entry describes one T cell receptor beta chain. The entry originates in a study of T cells in narcolepsy. Study-level background: Healthy controls were enrolled alongside patients with narcolepsy type 1 or type 2.

Libraries were prepared by immunoSEQ multiplex PCR; TCRdb keeps only in-frame clonotypes and omits some of them. Of 25,000 to 35,000 clones listed, over 75% are singletons. V dropped 4 bases and J dropped 5; count of bases not matched to a gene: 4. Germline-derived CDR1 and CDR2 are SGHTA and FQGTGA. There are 13 residues in the CDR3. The chain recombines TRBV7-3 with TRBJ1-1; 7 bases map to TRBD1. Sequenced: CD45RA- memory CD4+ T cells from PBMCs. The clonotype was recovered from a human donor with narcolepsy. In nucleotides, the CDR3 is TGTGCCAGCAGCTCCTTACAGGGGACTGAAGCTTTCTTT. Translated: CASSSLQGTEAFF.